This T cell receptor (beta chain) stems from a study of metastatic and nonmetastatic thyroid tumors. TCRdb re-called clones via MiXCR from the PCR reads. The data hold under 55,000 clones, with about 15% observed a single time. CDR3 length: 16 amino acids. Germline V gene lookup returns CDR1 DFQATT and CDR2 SNEGSKA (reference sequence). Losses at the gene ends were 3 bases for V and 5 bases for J; bases not matched to a gene: 14. No treatment of any kind had been given to any patient before thyroid surgery. Sequencing used blood. This chain connects TRBV20-1 to TRBJ2-3, with TRBD2 matching 7 bases. The sequence was collected from a female donor with papillary thyroid cancer or a benign thyroid nodule (not recorded which). Some clones in this sample may be carry-over from other donors' samples. DNA of the CDR3: TGCAGTGCTAGTTCTCTAGCGGTATCCGGGGGAGATACGCAGTATTTT. This translates into CSASSLAVSGGDTQYF.